This T cell receptor (beta chain) is from a study of blood T cell repertoires in COVID-19. Sequenced by immunoSEQ multiplex PCR; TCRdb stores in-frame clones only, minus some. The sample carries a few hundred thousand clones, 87% recorded once. Trimming at V came to 5 bases and at J to 6 bases, leaving 8 bases not matched to a gene. CDR3 length equals 16 residues. The germline V gene has CDR1 SNHLY and CDR2 FYNNEI. Cohort assignment relied on participant-reported clinical history. V and J are TRBV2 and TRBJ2-1; the match to TRBD2 covers 12 bases. The TCR was taken from a woman aged 18-30 years who had recovered from COVID-19. Sequenced material: PBMCs or T cells enriched from blood (not recorded which). The CDR3, as DNA: TGTGCCAGCAGTCACTGGACTAGCGGGATTCGCAATGAGCAGTTCTTC. Encoded protein: CASSHWTSGIRNEQFF.